Listed below are T cell receptor beta chains from one sample, sequenced in a study of shared clonotypes between healthy human individuals. The repertoire was sequenced with immunoSEQ multiplex PCR; TCRdb's copy has only in-frame clones and lacks some. Altogether roughly 400,000 clones are present, approximately 97% being singletons, with the ten largest covering less than 0.35%. Sequenced sample: memory CD8+ T cells sorted from blood. These receptors all stem from a man aged 25-45 years in good health. Each CDR3 is given with its conserved first and last residue. D genes are given only for firm matches. Clone size appears in some rows only: once, few, many, or a class for an expanded clone.

TRBD1	TRBJ1-1	TRBV7-9	few	CASSPDRAYTEAFF	TGTGCCAGCAGCCCCGACAGGGCTTACACTGAAGCTTTCTTT
TRBD1	TRBJ2-7	TRBV9	NA	CASSPRQGWNEQYF	TGTGCCAGCAGCCCCCGACAGGGTTGGAACGAGCAGTACTTC
NA	TRBJ2-5	TRBV6-4	NA	CASSRTVQETQYF	TGTGCCAGCAGTAGGACGGTCCAAGAGACCCAGTACTTC
NA	TRBJ2-7	TRBV4-1	NA	CASSQGNPDYEQYF	TGCGCCAGCAGCCAAGGGAACCCTGACTACGAGCAGTACTTC
TRBD2	TRBJ2-3	TRBV7-9	NA	CASSLRSGRAGDTQYF	TGTGCCAGCAGCTTACGGAGCGGGAGGGCCGGGGATACGCAGTATTTT
NA	TRBJ2-3	TRBV29-1	NA	CSVEGQSGQRPTDTQYF	TGCAGCGTTGAAGGCCAGTCTGGACAGAGACCCACAGATACGCAGTATTTT
NA	TRBJ2-5	TRBV20-1	NA	CSARLPDSQYF	TGCAGTGCTAGATTACCCGACTCCCAGTACTTC
NA	TRBJ2-7	TRBV7-2	NA	CASSFRGGSYEQYF	TGTGCCAGCAGCTTCCGAGGGGGATCCTACGAGCAGTACTTC
TRBD2	TRBJ2-7	TRBV10-3	NA	CAISESSGSVSEQYF	TGTGCCATCAGTGAGTCGAGCGGGAGCGTGTCCGAGCAGTACTTC
TRBD2	TRBJ2-3	TRBV9	NA	CASSLRTSGSTDTQYF	TGTGCCAGCAGCCTACGAACTAGCGGGAGCACAGATACGCAGTATTTT
TRBD1	TRBJ2-7	TRBV29-1	NA	CSGGQANYEQYF	TGCAGCGGCGGACAGGCAAATTACGAGCAGTACTTC
NA	TRBJ2-1	TRBV28	NA	CASSLENLPSYNEQFF	TGTGCCAGCAGTTTAGAGAACCTGCCCTCCTACAATGAGCAGTTCTTC
TRBD1	TRBJ2-1	TRBV9	NA	CASSVAPWTGANEQFF	TGTGCCAGCAGCGTAGCTCCATGGACAGGGGCCAATGAGCAGTTCTTC
TRBD2	TRBJ2-7	TRBV19	NA	CASSPTSGSRNEQYF	TGTGCCAGTAGTCCAACTAGCGGGAGTCGCAACGAGCAGTACTTC
TRBD1	TRBJ1-4	TRBV19	NA	CASTTDRGPTNEKLFF	TGTGCCAGTACTACTGACAGGGGGCCAACTAATGAAAAACTGTTTTTT
TRBD1	TRBJ2-5	TRBV27	NA	CASSSIPDRVEKTQYF	TGTGCCAGCAGTTCTATACCGGACAGGGTGGAGAAGACCCAGTACTTC
TRBD1	TRBJ2-7	TRBV27	NA	CASSLDRGYEQYF	TGTGCCAGCAGTTTAGACAGGGGCTACGAGCAGTACTTC
NA	TRBJ2-3	TRBV2	NA	CASSEVFTDTQYF	TGTGCCAGCAGTGAAGTCTTCACAGATACGCAGTATTTT
NA	TRBJ1-1	TRBV19	NA	CATPPGARAYEAFF	TGTGCCACCCCCCCGGGGGCGCGAGCGTATGAAGCTTTCTTT
NA	TRBJ2-2	TRBV30	NA	CAWTGPNTGELFF	TGTGCCTGGACAGGACCTAACACCGGGGAGCTGTTTTTT
NA	TRBJ1-5	TRBV7-9	NA	CASSFPGQPQHF	TGTGCCAGCAGCTTCCCCGGTCAGCCCCAGCATTTT
NA	TRBJ1-2	TRBV2	NA	CASSEPNGYTF	TGTGCCAGCAGTGAACCTAACGGCTACACCTTC
NA	TRBJ1-2	TRBV5-1	NA	CASERPVRKTYGYTF	TGCGCCAGCGAACGCCCGGTTCGAAAGACCTATGGCTACACCTTC
NA	TRBJ2-1	TRBV25-1	NA	CASSPEAGEQFF	TGTGCCAGCAGTCCCGAGGCAGGTGAGCAGTTCTTC
NA	TRBJ2-7	TRBV6-1	NA	CASGNTGEQYF	TGTGCCAGCGGGAACACAGGGGAGCAGTACTTC
NA	TRBJ1-2	TRBV4-1	NA	CASSQANGLMTIPYGYTF	TGCGCCAGCAGCCAAGCGAACGGCCTGATGACAATCCCTTATGGCTACACCTTC
NA	TRBJ2-2	TRBV29-1	NA	CSALKNTGELFF	TGCAGCGCCCTAAAGAACACCGGGGAGCTGTTTTTT
TRBD1	TRBJ2-7	TRBV5-4	once	CASSLGGQSYEQYF	TGTGCCAGCAGCTTGGGGGGACAGTCCTACGAGCAGTACTTC
TRBD2	TRBJ2-5	TRBV27	NA	CASRGRASGSLLLRETQYF	TGTGCCAGCAGGGGGAGGGCTAGCGGGAGCCTGTTGCTTCGGGAGACCCAGTACTTC